This passage covers 9 T cell receptor beta chains from one sample sequenced in a study of T cells in women clearing cervical HPV infection. Sequencing was performed with immunoSEQ multiplex PCR; in TCRdb, only in-frame clones are kept and a portion is missing. The sample data list some 37,000 clones. The sequenced sample was blood buffy coat. The receptor source for this set is a woman between 18 and 69 years old with a cervical HPV16 infection that either progressed to CIN3+ or cleared (not recorded which).

A note on this clone: With the read ending 3 residues before the CDR3 end, the germline J gene is used to fill in that end. The gene calls are TRBV10-3 and TRBJ1-1; no reliable D call. This CDR3 region has 13 residues. V gave up 6 bases and J gave up 1 base, with 9 bases separating them. In germline, CDR1 is ENHRY, CDR2 SYGVKD. This CDR3 is CAIRARPNTEAFF. Partial CDR3 DNA: TGTGCCATCAGGGCAAGGCCGAACACTGAA.

In the case of this clone: The sequenced fragment ends 3 residues before the CDR3 boundary, so the rest is inferred from the germline J gene. The chain employs TRBV12-3 or TRBV12-4 and TRBJ2-7; TRBD2 matches at 8 bases. The CDR3 spans 13 residues. V was pared by 7 bases and J by 2 bases, with 4 bases of the junction left unmatched. Partial CDR3 DNA: TGTGCCAGCACCCGGGGGGGGACCTACGAG. This gives the protein CASTRGGTYE. The complete CDR3 sequence is CASTRGGTYEQYF.

Comment on this clone: The missing CDR3 end, 3 residues past where the read stops, is filled in from the germline J gene. The chain uses TRBV20-1 and TRBJ2-1; 11 bases align to TRBD2. CDR3 length: 16 amino acids. Germline trimming cut 3 bases from V and 7 bases from J; bases unmatched to any gene: 11. In germline, CDR1 is DFQATT, CDR2 SNEGSKA (reference sequence). This chain's CDR3 is CSASISGGAGGNEQFF. The sequenced part of the CDR3 DNA is TGCAGTGCTAGTATTAGCGGGGGGGCCGGAGGGAATGAG.

As regards this clone: The read halts 3 residues ahead of the CDR3 end, with the missing end drawn from the germline J gene. V is TRBV7-9 and J is TRBJ2-7; weak D call: TRBD2 (6 bases). V was clipped by 5 bases and J by 3 bases, with 14 bases between them. From germline, CDR1 is SEHNR and CDR2 FQNEAQ (reference sequence). This CDR3 has 14 amino acids. The sequenced CDR3 bases are TGTGCCAGCAGCCTGGGCGGGGTCGGCTACGAG. This encodes CASSLGGVGYE. The complete CDR3 sequence is CASSLGGVGYEQYF.

On this clone: The read ends 3 residues before the CDR3 terminus; that terminus is restored from the germline J gene. V and J are TRBV18 and TRBJ1-2, with D possibly TRBD1 on 5 matching bases. V shed 8 bases and J shed 3 bases, with 19 bases lying between them. Germline V gene sequence: CDR1 KGHSH, CDR2 LQKENI. This CDR3 comprises 15 residues. The CDR3 spells CASRLGAANYYGYTF. Incomplete CDR3 DNA: TGTGCCAGCCGCCTTGGGGCAGCGAACTACTATGGC.

As regards this clone: The read gets to within 3 residues of the CDR3 end, and the germline J gene fills in the rest. The chain uses TRBV5-6 and TRBJ1-1; 9 nucleotides line up with TRBD1. This CDR3 is 15 amino acids long. The ends lost 4 bases at V and 5 bases at J; junction bases unmatched: 9. From germline, CDR1 is SGHDT and CDR2 YYEEEE. The CDR3 loop reads CASSHPPGQGTEAFF. CDR3 DNA (partial): TGTGCCAGCAGCCATCCACCGGGACAGGGAACTGAA.

About this clone itself: The CDR3 is cut off 3 residues early in the read; its end comes from the germline J gene. This chain uses TRBV6-2 or TRBV6-3 with TRBJ2-1; the match to TRBD2 covers 8 bases. From germline, CDR1 is MNHEY and CDR2 SVGEGT. V gave up 5 bases and J gave up 5 bases; unmatched junction bases: 11. The CDR3 is 16 amino acids. CDR3 protein: CASSPVRLAPDNEQFF. The CDR3 bases that were read are TGTGCCAGCAGTCCTGTTCGACTAGCGCCTGACAATGAG.

Concerning this clone itself: The read is 3 residues too short to cover the CDR3 end, so that end is filled in from the germline J gene. This chain joins TRBV6-1 and TRBJ1-2, with TRBD1 identical over 7 bases. CDR1 MNHNS and CDR2 SASEGT come from the germline V gene. This CDR3 has 13 amino acids. Trimming removed 1 base from V and 6 bases from J; junction bases left unmatched: 2. The CDR3 DNA, read in part, is TGTGCCAGCAGTGAAGTGCAGGGGGATGGC. It codes for CASSEVQGDG. Given in full, the CDR3 is CASSEVQGDGYTF.

In the case of this clone: The CDR3 goes on 3 residues after the read ends, and that part is filled in from the germline J gene. This chain links TRBV10-2 with TRBJ2-2; weak D call: TRBD2 (7 bases). CDR3 length: 14 amino acids. V gave up 6 bases and J gave up 4 bases, with 12 bases separating them. Per the germline V gene, CDR1 is WSHSY and CDR2 is SAAADI. The CDR3 bases that were read are TGCGCCAGCAGCGGGGGGCTGGGCACCGGGGAG. The encoded protein is CASSGGLGTGE. The full CDR3 reads CASSGGLGTGELFF.